This TCR beta chain comes out of a study of T-cell memory formation after mild COVID-19. Study-level points and caveats: Among clones peaking at day 37 in the second wave, SARS-CoV-2 specificity remained unconfirmed. CD4+ bias marked clones expanding day 15 to 37, unlike balanced contracting clones.

TCRdb itself ran the 5' RACE reads through MiXCR, one entry per CDR3 protein. The repertoire includes roughly 310,000 distinct CDR3 sequences, 15% to 20% of them detected once, and approximately 20% sits in the top ten. This clonotype was detected ten times or more. The antigen remains undetermined. Looked up from germline, CDR1 is WSHSY and CDR2 is SAAADI. Trimming took off 8 bases at V and 0 bases at J, with 13 bases between the two ends. The CDR3 has 14 amino acids. Sequencing input: PBMCs or a T cell subset sorted from them (not recorded which). This sequence joins TRBV10-2 and TRBJ1-1; unclear D gene. This sequence was found in a man aged 18 to 29 who had mild COVID-19 (a few samples of this study predate the infection). Cell type and time point are not known. CDR3 in DNA: TGCGCCAGCTCTTCGGAGACCTTGAACACTGAAGCTTTCTTT. Translation gives CASSSETLNTEAFF.